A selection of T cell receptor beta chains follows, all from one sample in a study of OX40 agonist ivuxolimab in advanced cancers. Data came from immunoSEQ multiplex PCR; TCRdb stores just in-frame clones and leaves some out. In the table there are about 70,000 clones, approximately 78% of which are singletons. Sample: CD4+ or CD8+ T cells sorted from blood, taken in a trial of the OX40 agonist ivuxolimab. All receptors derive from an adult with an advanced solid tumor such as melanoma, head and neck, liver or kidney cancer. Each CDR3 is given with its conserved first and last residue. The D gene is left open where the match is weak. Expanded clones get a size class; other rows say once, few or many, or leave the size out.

CDR3: CASRLAVGKEIPLETQYF
V: TRBV12-2
size: few
D: NA
J: TRBJ2-5

CDR3: CASSVGQGGTYGYTF
V: TRBV9
size: NA
D: TRBD1
J: TRBJ1-2

CDR3: CASSRIGAQNQPQHF
V: TRBV27
size: few
D: NA
J: TRBJ1-5

CDR3: CASRGMGDPLYEQYF
V: TRBV11-2
size: NA
D: NA
J: TRBJ2-7

CDR3: CASSWDGNQPQHF
V: TRBV27
size: few
D: NA
J: TRBJ1-5

CDR3: CASSQDGGGEQYF
V: TRBV4-2
size: NA
D: TRBD2
J: TRBJ2-7

CDR3: CASNRGTYGYTF
V: TRBV2
size: medium-sized
D: TRBD1
J: TRBJ1-2

CDR3: CASSLRGSVQPQHF
V: TRBV6-1
size: once
D: NA
J: TRBJ1-5

CDR3: CASSGYTGNEQFF
V: TRBV6-1
size: NA
D: NA
J: TRBJ2-1

CDR3: CSVQPGAQETQYF
V: TRBV29-1
size: few
D: NA
J: TRBJ2-5

CDR3: CASSLGAQPQHF
V: TRBV6-6
size: few
D: NA
J: TRBJ1-5

CDR3: CASSQGLANTGELFF
V: TRBV7-3
size: many
D: NA
J: TRBJ2-2

CDR3: CASSLRGSRAFF
V: TRBV27
size: few
D: NA
J: TRBJ1-1

CDR3: CASSSNTDTQYF
V: TRBV28
size: NA
D: NA
J: TRBJ2-3

CDR3: CACTRGLYQETQYF
V: TRBV30
size: NA
D: NA
J: TRBJ2-5

CDR3: CASSQSTDTQYF
V: TRBV16
size: NA
D: NA
J: TRBJ2-3

CDR3: CASSQGTLGAGEETQYF
V: TRBV4-1
size: once
D: TRBD2
J: TRBJ2-5

CDR3: CASSPVYLNYGYTF
V: TRBV9
size: few
D: NA
J: TRBJ1-2